The clone carrying this TCR beta chain was detected only once. These data come from a study of control samples from healthy donors and cancer patients. Sequenced by immunoSEQ multiplex PCR; TCRdb stores in-frame clones only, minus some. The sample has over 150,000 clones, 85% to 95% seen once. Looked up from germline, CDR1 is SGHNT and CDR2 is YENEEA. The CDR3 runs to 12 residues. The V and J ends lost 1 base and 5 bases respectively, with 4 bases between them. The sequence came from a man younger than 30 in good health. Specimen: blood. This sequence joins TRBV11-3 and TRBJ2-3, with D unclear. The CDR3 sequence is CASSLGRDTQYF. CDR3 in DNA: TGTGCCAGCAGCTTAGGTCGAGATACGCAGTATTTT.